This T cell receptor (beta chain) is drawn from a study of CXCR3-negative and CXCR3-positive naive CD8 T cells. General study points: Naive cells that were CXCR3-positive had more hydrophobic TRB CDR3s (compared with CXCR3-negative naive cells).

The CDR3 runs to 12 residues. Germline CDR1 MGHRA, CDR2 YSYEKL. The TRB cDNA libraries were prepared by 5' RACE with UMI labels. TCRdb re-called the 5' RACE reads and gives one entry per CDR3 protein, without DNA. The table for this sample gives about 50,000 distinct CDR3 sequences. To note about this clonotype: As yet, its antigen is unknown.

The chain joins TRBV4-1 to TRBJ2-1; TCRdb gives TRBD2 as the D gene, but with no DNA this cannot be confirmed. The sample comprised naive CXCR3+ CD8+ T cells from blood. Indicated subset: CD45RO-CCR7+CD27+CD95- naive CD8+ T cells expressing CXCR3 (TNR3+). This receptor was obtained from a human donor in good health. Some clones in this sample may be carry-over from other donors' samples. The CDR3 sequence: CASSPFAGEQFF.